Sequencing of this TCR beta chain was carried out in a study of blood T cells in healthy people across ages. With a J-beta primer mix and a sample-barcoded 5' primer, a second PCR ran about 6 to 11 cycles. TCRdb fed the 5' RACE reads into MiXCR, producing one record per CDR3 protein. The sample lists around 1,500,000 distinct CDR3 sequences, 28% occurring once. Germline CDR1 and CDR2: SEHNR and FQNEAQ (reference sequence). CDR3 length equals 15 residues. V gave up 3 bases and J gave up 5 bases; unmatched junction bases: 8. This clonotype appeared a few times. This clonotype originated in a woman aged 25 to 45 in good health. This chain connects TRBV7-9 to TRBJ2-7, with 9 bases that match TRBD1. The sample consisted of blood. CDR3 in DNA: TGTGCCAGCAGCTTTTTCCGGGACAGGGATGACGAGCAGTACTTC. Translation: CASSFFRDRDDEQYF.